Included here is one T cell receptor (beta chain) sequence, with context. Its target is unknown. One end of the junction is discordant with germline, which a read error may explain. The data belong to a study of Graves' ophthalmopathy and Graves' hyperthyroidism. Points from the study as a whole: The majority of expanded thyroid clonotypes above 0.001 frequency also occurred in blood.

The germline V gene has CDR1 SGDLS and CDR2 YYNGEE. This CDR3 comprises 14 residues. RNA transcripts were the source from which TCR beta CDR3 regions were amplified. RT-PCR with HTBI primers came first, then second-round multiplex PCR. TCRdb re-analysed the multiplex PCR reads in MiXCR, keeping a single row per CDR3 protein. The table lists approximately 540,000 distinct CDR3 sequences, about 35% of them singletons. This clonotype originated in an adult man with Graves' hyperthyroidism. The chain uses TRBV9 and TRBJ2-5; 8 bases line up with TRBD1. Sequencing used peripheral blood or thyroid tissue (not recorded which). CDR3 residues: CANSWQGAEETQYF. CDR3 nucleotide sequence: TGTGCCAACAGCTGGCAGGGGGCCGAAGAGACCCAGTACTTC.